This T cell receptor beta chain appears in the sequencing data of a study of blood T cell repertoires in COVID-19. Study-wide background: The analysed material was cDNA or gDNA that came from T cells, B-cell-depleted T cells, or PBMCs.

Trimming left V 5 bases short and J 6 bases short, with 17 bases between. Germline V gene lookup returns CDR1 SEHNR and CDR2 FQNEAQ (reference sequence). This CDR3 region has 14 residues. Assay used: immunoSEQ multiplex PCR; TCRdb lists only in-frame clones, some missing. The sample includes around 190,000 clones, roughly 84% seen only once; the top ten take 2.5% to 3.5%. Study members were between roughly 18 and 89 years old and lived in 25 or so US regions. Recovered status in Cohort 3 required two negative PCRs, clearance, or symptom resolution. Material: PBMCs or T cells enriched from blood (not recorded which). The gene calls are TRBV7-9 and TRBJ2-7; D not certain. The source is a woman in her twenties or thirties who had recovered from COVID-19. Here the CDR3 DNA reads TGTGCCAGCAGCCTCGGTGGTAGCAAGGTCGAGCAGTACTTC. Its translation: CASSLGGSKVEQYF.